Described below is a single T cell receptor beta chain sequence and its context. Its antigen target is currently unknown. One base away there is no much larger clone; base qualities are not given. These data are taken from a study of cytomegalovirus exposure and HLA in healthy donors (dated 2017 in TCRdb). Regarding the research as a whole: According to an earlier analysis of 450 to 650 of the donors, about 170 million T cells yielded 117 million unique TCR beta sequences and approximately 280 Gb of sequence data. About 300 gigabases of sequencing data and tens of millions of unique TCR sequences were included in an early release covering about 700 HLA-typed donors. The genetic ancestry cluster associated with self-reported Caucasian donors included around four fifths of the 350 to 500 genotyped donors. The study aimed to test whether signatures of past pathogen exposure could be identified by cataloging public T cell receptors. The T cell repertoires of 670 or so subjects were profiled by immunosequencing and related to cytomegalovirus serostatus. A separate validation cohort of more than 100 different subjects was used in addition to the roughly 620-subject first cohort. To predict cytomegalovirus infection status, the study brought together high-throughput TCR immunosequencing, statistical association of individual TCRs with disease status, and machine learning. To study patterns of TCR occurrence, a later analysis re-analyzed previously published TCR beta repertoires from 650 to 750 donors and added high-resolution HLA genotyping. The later analysis used no new phenotypic data to find candidate immune exposures, relying instead on TCR beta sequences and their occurrence across donors. An earlier analysis of fewer than 700 of the donors applied high-throughput TCR beta sequencing to assess whether each TCR beta V gene segment acted as functional or pseudogenic. Alongside the repertoire data, information on donor age, sex, ethnicity and CMV serostatus was compiled. A later genetic analysis took genome-wide SNP genotypes for about three fifths of the 666 donors and used that subset as a discovery cohort. All discovery cohort repertoires had been generated on a single sequencing platform. Both class I and class II loci were covered by HLA typing, at four-digit resolution. Typing coverage varied by locus: roughly 620-630 donors for A, B, C, DRB1 and DQB1; approximately 520 for DQA1; some 610 for DPA1; around 450 for DPB1. Because of strong linkage in the cohort, a handful of DR-DQ haplotypes were treated as single units for association and clustering. Across about 380 genotyped donors of the cohort, an average of about 240,000 unique TCR beta nucleotide sequences per donor were sequenced, and 15% to 20% of those sequences were non-productive.

Library method: the immunoSEQ multiplex PCR assay. The multiplex PCR relied on a mix of 60 forward primers for TCR Vbeta segments and 13 reverse primers for TCR Jbeta segments. The CDR3 region of rearranged TCR beta genes was amplified from genomic DNA with a multiplex PCR assay. On the Illumina HiSeq System, the amplified TCR beta libraries were sequenced as 87-base-pair reads. Per the original workflow: In a later analysis, roughly 80 million unique TCR beta chains were counted across the approximately 640 repertoires, and roughly 9.9 million of these chains were shared by at least two donors. Raw reads were error-corrected and collapsed into unique sequences with a nearest-neighbor algorithm that merged closely related sequences to remove PCR and sequencing errors. CDR3 sequences were aligned to IMGT reference sequences to assign V, D and J gene segments. Each retained sequence needed at least a six-nucleotide match to both a V gene segment and a J gene segment. Rearrangements were called productive when the CDR3 lacked stop codons and stayed in frame with V and J; all others were non-productive. Following IMGT convention, CDR3 was defined as the stretch from the second conserved V-encoded cysteine to the conserved J-encoded phenylalanine. In an earlier analysis of approximately 500 of the donors, sequences lacking an unambiguous match to a single V gene segment were excluded. In an earlier analysis of 587 of the donors, a V segment was called functional when productive rearrangements were above 56.7%, and segregating when the standard deviation between donors exceeded 5%. A statistical classification framework was developed to diagnose cytomegalovirus status using the catalog of TCR beta chain sequences. V and J gene assignment, in a later analysis, came from comparing TCR nucleotide sequences with IMGT/GENE-DB human TR gene sequences. Using the TCRdist pipeline, a later analysis assigned CDR3 sequences along with most-parsimonious VDJ recombination scenarios. A later analysis defined each TCR beta chain by its CDR3 amino acid sequence plus V-gene family, and excluded reads lacking a unique V-gene family. A later analysis removed nearly 600 highly shared, low-generation-probability nucleotide sequences to deal with suspected cross-contamination and a sequencing artifact. In a later analysis, a clonal expansion index for each public chain was calculated from normalized within-repertoire ranks of inferred template counts. Generation probabilities in a later analysis came from a VDJ recombination model fitted to out-of-frame rearrangements, and those results were checked against IGoR. A later analysis scored TCR-TCR, TCR-HLA and TCR-CMV co-occurrence with hypergeometric tests, applying a repertoire-size bias correction to TCR pairs. To estimate false discovery rates, a later analysis permuted the HLA or CMV assignments 20 times. A later analysis grouped co-occurring TCRs with DBSCAN, adding TCRdist sequence similarity when clustering within HLA-allele-positive subsets. Co-occurrence clustering excluded repertoires with fewer than 30,000 or more than 120,000 public chains, plus five with anomalous nucleotide sharing. In its TCRdb copy, this immuneACCESS table keeps in-frame sequences only and misses some clones. Where compared with another copy, unresolved V genes explain less than half of these, and the others have no known cause. The V and J calls and clone size were taken over from that table, and D and trimming were inferred from the DNA. This sample is represented by 120,000 to 150,000 clones; roughly three quarters of them were singletons. Roughly 6.3% of the sample rests with the top ten.

The cohort was made up of several hundred healthy bone marrow donors. At the time of sampling, every cohort member was nominally healthy, though immune exposures that went unrecorded were likely present. The donor tested CMV seropositive and was one of the 289 seropositive cohort members. A peripheral blood sample was provided by each donor, and peripheral blood mononuclear cells were used for TCR beta sequencing. The Qiagen DNeasy Blood Extraction Kit was used to extract genomic DNA from the blood cell samples. Summary of the overall study and its limitations: In a later analysis, 15,000 to 20,000 TCR beta sequences were associated with specific HLA alleles at a false discovery rate of 0.05. Broadly in line with IMGT annotations, most TCR beta V segments showed up in productive rearrangements about 90% or about 30% of the time in an earlier analysis of several hundred of the donors. In vitro tests confirmed that a few of the cytomegalovirus-associated TCR beta chains recognize cytomegalovirus antigens. In this cohort, only TCR beta chains were sequenced, and detectable features were limited by the absence of alpha or paired-chain data. Compared with the 666-donor mean, donors in an Asian-associated ancestry cluster had fewer N-insertions in productive TCRs, according to a later genetic analysis. Assigning TCR associations to individual alleles was difficult when HLA alleles, especially DR and DQ, strongly co-occurred. The study gave a list of under 200 TCR beta chains associated with cytomegalovirus. In a later analysis, the rate of TCR association differed among HLA loci, with DRB1 alleles having the most associated TCRs and HLA-C alleles having the fewest. In a later analysis, most CMV-associated TCR beta chains were found to appear HLA-restricted, with HLA associations seemingly driven largely by CMV exposure. The classifier was reported to diagnose cytomegalovirus status with high specificity and sensitivity in both the original cohort and the validation cohort. A group of highly shared sequence variants was considered likely to be a technical artifact of the sequencing pipeline. A further reported finding was that TCR beta sequences accurately predicted the HLA-A and HLA-B alleles for most subjects in the first cohort. Sequencing depth was assumed to be roughly uniform across donors in the presence/absence analyses, though that assumption may not hold. In a later analysis, HLA-associated TCR beta chains showed more clonal expansion and lower generation probabilities than non-associated chains that were equally common. While some public TCRs were present in many individuals, most TCR sequences turned up only very rarely across donors. The authors suggested that the approach could potentially be extended to other disease states and immunological phenotypes. A later genetic analysis associated a missense DCLRE1C variant with V-gene and J-gene trimming of TCR beta chains, and an independent cohort replicated the association. A later analysis reported that several top co-occurrence clusters appeared linked to parvovirus B19, influenza, CMV and Epstein-Barr virus. Because counts were too low, more than 15 rarely observed V segments, including chromosome 9 orphons, were left out of the earlier analysis of 587 of the donors. Linkage disequilibrium might explain the correlated functional status among segregating V segments, but an unknown experimental factor could not be excluded. CMV serostatus was the only immune exposure information available for the cohort. Because HLA typing was missing for some donors at each locus, association tests included only the typed subset.

The sample comprised PBMCs. This sequence was found in a woman aged 35 to 49 in good health and CMV-seropositive.

CDR3 sequence: CASSFGGGETQYF. In nucleotides, the sequence is TGTGCCAGCAGCTTTGGCGGGGGAGAGACCCAGTACTTC. The chain is assembled from TRBV5-4 and TRBJ2-7, with 7 junctional bases fitting TRBD2. The tail of the sequence fits TRBJ2-5 better, so the J call may be wrong. CDR1 and CDR2 are read off the germline V gene (reference sequence) as SGHNT and YYREEE. The CDR3 has 13 amino acids, counting the end cysteine and phenylalanine. Only the CDR3 DNA stays, 39 bases, in frame from base 1.